Ten or more counts support the clone carrying this TCR beta chain. Starting from genomic DNA, TCR beta CDR3 was amplified through two-round multiplex PCR. Primers specific to each TRBV and TRBJ gene were used in first-round PCR. MiXCR, run by TCRdb on the multiplex PCR reads, gives a single entry per CDR3 protein. The sample includes under 20,000 distinct CDR3 sequences, approximately 46% of them seen just once. The data belong to a study of prognosis after radiotherapy for stage I lung cancer. V was trimmed by 6 bases and J by 2 bases, leaving 15 bases between them. CDR3 length: 15 amino acids. The chain employs TRBV12-3 or TRBV12-4 and TRBJ2-3; perhaps TRBD2 as D (6 bases). The clonotype was recovered from a donor aged 50 or older with non-small cell lung cancer. The material sequenced was PBMCs, taken before or after stereotactic body radiation therapy (not recorded which). The CDR3 reads CASSRGGKNTDTQYF. The CDR3 nucleotides read TGTGCCAGCAGCCGCGGCGGGAAAAACACAGATACGCAGTATTTT.